Listed below are T cell receptor beta chains from one sample, sequenced in a study of CD8 T cells in ankylosing spondylitis. TCRdb used MiXCR to reprocess the 5' RACE reads, holding one entry per CDR3 protein. The sample lists 220,000 or so distinct CDR3 sequences, around 17% occurring once. The material sequenced was blood, either unsorted or a sorted T cell fraction (not recorded which). All receptors come from a male donor with ankylosing spondylitis. Each CDR3 is given with its conserved first and last residue. A D gene is named only where the DNA matches it firmly. Some rows have no size entry. The others give once, few or many, or a class for an expanded clone.

TGCAGCGGGGTTCGGCGGGACAATGAGCAGTTCTTC | CSGVRRDNEQFF | - | TRBJ2-1 | many | TRBV29-1
TGTGCCAGCAGCGCCCTGGGAGGGCCCCAGCATTTT | CASSALGGPQHF | - | TRBJ1-5 | few | TRBV27
TGTGCCAGCAGCTGGGACGGCCGCGGCACTGAAGCTTTCTTT | CASSWDGRGTEAFF | - | TRBJ1-1 | few | TRBV7-8
TGCGCCAGCACCCCCCCCTACTCTGCTGAAGCTTTCTTT | CASTPPYSAEAFF | - | TRBJ1-1 | - | TRBV5-1
TGCGCCAGCAGGTTTAGCGGGGGGAGCTCCTACAATGAGCAGTTCTTC | CASRFSGGSSYNEQFF | TRBD2 | TRBJ2-1 | many | TRBV5-1
TGCAGTGCTAGAGATCCACCCGGTCCTATCGGTGAGCAGTTCTTC | CSARDPPGPIGEQFF | - | TRBJ2-1 | - | TRBV20-1
TGTGCCAGCAGCGCCTCCGGGACAGGGGTTGAAAAACTGTTTTTT | CASSASGTGVEKLFF | TRBD1 | TRBJ1-4 | - | TRBV7-6
TGTGCCAGCAGCATCGGACTAGCGGGGAGCTCCTACGAGCAGTACTTC | CASSIGLAGSSYEQYF | TRBD2 | TRBJ2-7 | - | TRBV9
TGTGCCAGCAGTTTATTCTTGACAGATACGCAGTATTTT | CASSLFLTDTQYF | - | TRBJ2-3 | many | TRBV12-3/TRBV12-4
TGCGCCAGCAGCTTATCTTCTAGCGGCAACACCGGGGAGCTGTTTTTT | CASSLSSSGNTGELFF | TRBD2 | TRBJ2-2 | - | TRBV5-1
TGCAGTGCTAGAGATACTAGCGGGAGTGTCAATGAGCAGTTCTTC | CSARDTSGSVNEQFF | TRBD2 | TRBJ2-1 | - | TRBV20-1
TGTGCCGGAGGACATCCTCCTCTGAATGAGCAGTTCTTC | CAGGHPPLNEQFF | - | TRBJ2-1 | few | TRBV7-8
TGCGCCAGCAGGGCTACAGCGGGCTATGGCTACACCTTC | CASRATAGYGYTF | - | TRBJ1-2 | few | TRBV4-1
TGTGCCAGCAGCCTAACACAGGGTGAGCCAGATACGCAGTATTTT | CASSLTQGEPDTQYF | - | TRBJ2-3 | - | TRBV2
TGCGCCAGCAGCTTATCGGCCTCTCTCGGGTACGAGCAGTACTTC | CASSLSASLGYEQYF | - | TRBJ2-7 | few | TRBV5-1
TGTGCCAGCAGCCTAGAGTTCTTC | CASSLEFF | - | TRBJ2-1 | - | TRBV5-6
TGTGCCAGCAGCCCCGGGACTTCCATCAATGAGCAGTTCTTC | CASSPGTSINEQFF | - | TRBJ2-1 | - | TRBV27
TGTGCCACCTCCCCCTATGGCTACACCTTC | CATSPYGYTF | - | TRBJ1-2 | - | TRBV12-3/TRBV12-4
TGTGCCAGCAGTGAATCAGGGTTTTCCTACGAGCAGTACTTC | CASSESGFSYEQYF | - | TRBJ2-7 | - | TRBV25-1
TGCGCCAGCAGGGGGGATCACTCCTACGAGCAGTACTTC | CASRGDHSYEQYF | - | TRBJ2-7 | few | TRBV10-2
TGTGCCACCAGTGATCCCGGACTAGCAAACAATGAGCAGTTCTTC | CATSDPGLANNEQFF | TRBD2 | TRBJ2-1 | - | TRBV24-1
TGTGCCAGCAGTCCAGGGGGCTATTCCCCCAATGAGCAGTTCTTC | CASSPGGYSPNEQFF | TRBD1 | TRBJ2-1 | - | TRBV6-1
TGTGCCAGTAGGGACGGAGTAGCCAACGTCCTGACTTTC | CASRDGVANVLTF | - | TRBJ2-6 | few | TRBV19
TGTGCCAGCAGCTCCCCCGGGGGGCAGGATGGAAACACCATATATTTT | CASSSPGGQDGNTIYF | - | TRBJ1-3 | few | TRBV9